The clone carrying this TCR beta chain appeared a few times. During its preparation, the TCRbeta library received unique molecular identifiers. TCRdb re-called the PCR reads through MiXCR, storing one row per CDR3 protein. The sample has some 490,000 distinct CDR3 sequences; about 12% are singletons. This sample was included in a study of T-cell reconstitution after alpha-beta-depleted transplantation in children. Germline-derived CDR1 and CDR2 are SGHRS and YFSETQ. The junction had 7 bases not matched to a gene; V was cut back by 4 bases and J by 3 bases. The CDR3 has 15 amino acids. Source: PBMCs from the stem cell graft donor, taken from the stem cell graft. This rearrangement joins TRBV5-1 to TRBJ2-5, with TRBD1 identical over 9 bases. The TCR was taken from a human donor who donated a stem cell graft to a child with combined immunodeficiency. CDR3: CASSPRDRVEETQYF. CDR3 bases: TGCGCCAGCAGCCCTCGGGACAGGGTTGAAGAGACCCAGTACTTC.